The 32 T cell receptor beta chains given below trace back to one sample, sequenced in a study of cytomegalovirus exposure and HLA in healthy donors. This PCR relied on a set of 60 Vbeta primers and 13 Jbeta primers. Generated by immunoSEQ multiplex PCR, the TCRdb table keeps only in-frame clones and is missing some. The table records about 130,000 clones, 80% of them present only once. Sequenced material: PBMCs. The origin of the receptors is a man aged 40-49 years in good health and CMV-seronegative.

This clone showed up just once. The chain is built from TRBV30 and TRBJ2-5; D gene uncertain. The CDR3 loop spans 14 amino acids. Germline V gene data show CDR1 as GTSNPN and CDR2 as SVGIG (reference sequence). V lost 0 bases to trimming and J lost 5 bases, with 13 bases between them. Here the CDR3 reads CAWSVGLGGETQYF. The DNA of the CDR3 is TGTGCCTGGAGTGTAGGTCTAGGTGGTGAGACCCAGTACTTC. Drawing the rest from reference TRBV30 and TRBJ2-5, the complete variable domain is SQTIHQWPATLVQPVGSPLSLECTVEGTSNPNLYWYRQAAGRGLQLLFYSVGIGQISSEVPQNLSASRPQDRQFILSSKKLLLSDSGFYLCAWSVGLGGETQYFGPGTRLLVL.

The J gene is TRBJ2-3, the V gene TRBV4-1, with TRBD2 matching 7 bases. CDR3 length equals 17 residues. Trimming at V came to 0 bases and at J to 6 bases, leaving 12 bases not matched to a gene. The germline V gene encodes CDR1 MGHRA and CDR2 YSYEKL. The CDR3 coding sequence is TGCGCCAGCAGCCAAGAAGGTAGCGGGCGGCCTGGGGATACGCAGTATTTT. Encoded protein: CASSQEGSGRPGDTQYF.

The V and J genes are TRBV9 and TRBJ2-5, with TRBD2 matching 13 bases. This CDR3 spans 16 amino acids. V shed 4 bases, J shed 0 bases, and the junction held 3 bases outside the gene matches. Germline CDR1 reads SGDLS; CDR2 reads YYNGEE. CDR3 DNA sequence: TGTGCCAGCAGCCCGGGACTAGCGGGAAACCAAGAGACCCAGTACTTC. It translates to CASSPGLAGNQETQYF.

The gene calls are TRBV5-1 and TRBJ2-5; 7 bases agree with TRBD1. Germline CDR1 SGHRS, CDR2 YFSETQ. This CDR3 has 14 residues. Trimming took 0 bases from V and 5 from J; bases not matched to a gene: 4. CDR3 nucleotides: TGCGCCAGCAGCTTGGGGACAGGAATTGAGACCCAGTACTTC. Translating it yields CASSLGTGIETQYF.

The rearrangement uses TRBV6-1 and TRBJ2-7; D possibly corresponds to TRBD2 (5 bases). Looked up from germline, CDR1 is MNHNS and CDR2 is SASEGT. V lost 4 bases to trimming and J lost 3 bases, with 10 bases between them. The CDR3 runs to 13 residues. CDR3 in DNA: TGTGCCAGCAGTGGGCACAGCGGCTACGAGCAGTACTTC. It encodes CASSGHSGYEQYF.

The chain is built from TRBV5-1 and TRBJ1-1; no definite D call. The CDR3 is 15 residues long. V lost 7 bases to trimming and J lost 0 bases, with 16 bases between them. Germline loops: CDR1 SGHRS, CDR2 YFSETQ. DNA for the CDR3: TGCGCCAGCGGCCCAAGCGGGATAATGAACACTGAAGCTTTCTTT. Encoded protein: CASGPSGIMNTEAFF.

The chain uses TRBV7-2 and TRBJ2-3; TRBD1 aligns across 7 bases. Looked up from germline, CDR1 is SGHTA and CDR2 is FQGNSA. The CDR3 consists of 15 residues. The trim removed 5 bases at V and 2 bases at J, leaving 7 bases unmatched. The CDR3 nucleotides are TGTGCCAGCAGCCGGGGACAGACCCCCACAGATACGCAGTATTTT. Translated, it gives CASSRGQTPTDTQYF.

V usage is TRBV5-4 and J usage is TRBJ1-2; D is ambiguous. Germline V gene data show CDR1 as SGHNT and CDR2 as YYREEE (reference sequence). V shed 4 bases and J shed 8 bases, with 21 bases lying between them. The length of the CDR3 is 15 residues. DNA for the CDR3: TGTGCCAGCAGCAAAACTGACATTGGGCTTGGCGGCTACACCTTC. It yields the protein CASSKTDIGLGGYTF.

The chain carries TRBV16 and TRBJ2-1; TRBD1 matches 7 bases. With V trimmed by 6 bases and J by 1 base, 9 bases remained unmatched. The CDR3 is 16 amino acids. Germline V gene lookup returns CDR1 KGHSY and CDR2 FQNENV. CDR3 sequence (DNA): TGTGCCAGCAGTGAAACAGGGGCGAGATCCTACAATGAGCAGTTCTTC. Its protein product is CASSETGARSYNEQFF.

J is TRBJ1-1 and V is TRBV5-8; 9 bases align to TRBD1. The CDR3 is 15 residues long. V trimming: 4 bases; J trimming: 0 bases; junction bases outside the gene matches: 4. CDR1 is SGHTS, CDR2 YDEGEE, per germline. Here the CDR3 reads CASSPGQGMNTEAFF. CDR3 nucleotide sequence: TGTGCCAGCAGCCCAGGACAGGGGATGAACACTGAAGCTTTCTTT.

This rearrangement joins TRBV5-6 to TRBJ2-7; 12 nucleotides match TRBD2. CDR1 is SGHDT and CDR2 is YYEEEE in the germline V gene. Trimming cost V 3 bases and J 3 bases; bases outside gene matches: 10. This CDR3 is 17 amino acids long. Here the CDR3 reads CASSSRTSGVRRYEQYF. For the CDR3, the DNA is TGTGCCAGCAGCTCGCGGACTAGCGGGGTGCGCCGCTACGAGCAGTACTTC.

This clone was detected a few times. This CDR3 reads CASSGRRTFDGYTF. For the CDR3, the DNA is TGTGCCAGCAGTGGAAGACGGACATTTGATGGCTACACCTTC. The V call is TRBV27, the J call TRBJ1-2; a weak D match, TRBD1 (5 bases). Germline values: CDR1 MNHEY, CDR2 SMNVEV (reference sequence). V lost 5 bases and J 6 bases, leaving 16 bases between the germline ends. The CDR3 has 14 residues.

The chain employs TRBV28 and TRBJ2-7; TRBD1 agrees at 10 bases. The junction had 8 bases not matched to a gene; V was cut back by 6 bases and J by 3 bases. The germline CDR1 and CDR2 sequences are MDHEN and SYDVKM. The CDR3 extends over 15 amino acids. In nucleotides, the CDR3 is TGTGCCAGCAGGGATTGGACAGGGGGAAACTACGAGCAGTACTTC. Its protein is CASRDWTGGNYEQYF.

This rearrangement joins TRBV12-5 to TRBJ2-1; TRBD2 aligns across 7 bases. This CDR3 spans 15 amino acids. Germline trimming cut 1 base from V and 8 bases from J; bases unmatched to any gene: 8. Germline CDR1 is LGHNT and CDR2 is FRNRAP. This CDR3 reads CASGLGGSGSYEQFF. The CDR3 bases are TGTGCTAGTGGTTTGGGCGGGAGCGGTTCCTATGAGCAGTTCTTC.

The chain is built from TRBV30 and TRBJ2-1; TRBD2 matches at 11 bases. Germline CDR1 and CDR2: GTSNPN and SVGIG (reference sequence). The CDR3 covers 13 residues. The ends lost 3 bases at V and 9 bases at J; junction bases unmatched: 4. The CDR3 sequence is CAWRVSGRGEQFF. CDR3 sequence (DNA): TGTGCCTGGAGGGTTAGCGGGAGGGGTGAGCAGTTCTTC.

DNA for the CDR3: TGTGCCAGCAGGGCGACAGGGTGGGTCGGCGGCTACACCTTC. Its translation is CASRATGWVGGYTF. The chain links TRBV2 to TRBJ1-2; TRBD1 aligns across 7 bases. CDR1 is SNHLY, CDR2 FYNNEI, per germline. The ends lost 6 bases at V and 8 bases at J; junction bases unmatched: 12. The CDR3 has 14 residues.

V gene TRBV27 combines with J gene TRBJ1-2, with 8 bases fitting TRBD1. This CDR3 is built from 14 residues. CDR1 is MNHEY, CDR2 SMNVEV, per germline (reference sequence). With 6 bases clipped from V and 4 bases from J, the junction kept 7 bases outside the gene matches. CDR3 residues: CASRARGLGYGYTF. The CDR3 nucleotides read TGTGCCAGCAGGGCCAGGGGGCTGGGCTATGGCTACACCTTC.

The V call is TRBV5-1, the J call TRBJ1-1, with D uncertain. The CDR3 contains 14 residues. Trimming took 0 bases from V and 5 from J, leaving 11 bases between them. From germline, CDR1 is SGHRS and CDR2 YFSETQ. CDR3 region: CASSLALQPTEAFF. The CDR3 DNA is TGCGCCAGCAGCTTGGCCCTACAGCCAACTGAAGCTTTCTTT.

The rearrangement joins TRBV6-5 to TRBJ2-5; D possibly corresponds to TRBD2 (5 bases). Deletions cut 0 bases from V and 4 bases from J, with 6 bases between. The CDR3 extends over 13 amino acids. CDR1 is MNHEY and CDR2 is SVGAGI in the germline V gene. The DNA for the CDR3 is TGTGCCAGCAGTTACTCGAGGGTAGAGACCCAGTACTTC. Translating it yields CASSYSRVETQYF.

V gene TRBV27 combines with J gene TRBJ2-7; tentatively, D is TRBD1 (6 bases). With 5 bases removed from V and 0 bases from J, the gap between germline ends came to 14 bases. Per germline, CDR1 MNHEY and CDR2 SMNVEV (reference sequence). The CDR3 totals 15 residues. CDR3 coding DNA: TGTGCCAGCAGTCCCCGACAGGACCGCTCCTACGAGCAGTACTTC. Its translation is CASSPRQDRSYEQYF.

The chain links TRBV4-2 to TRBJ2-1; D might be TRBD2 (6 bases). This CDR3 has 20 amino acids. Per germline, CDR1 LGHNA and CDR2 YNFKEQ. V was pared by 1 base and J by 6 bases, with 28 bases between. In DNA, the CDR3 is TGTGCCAGCAGCCAAGTGGGTCGGGCTAGCGCGACAGAGATCCTCAATGAGCAGTTCTTC. It translates to CASSQVGRASATEILNEQFF.

This chain joins TRBV2 and TRBJ2-1; 7 bases line up with TRBD2. The CDR3 extends over 12 amino acids. V dropped 10 bases and J dropped 4; count of bases not matched to a gene: 4. From germline, CDR1 is SNHLY and CDR2 FYNNEI. The CDR3 is CATGGEYNEQFF. Written as DNA, the CDR3 is TGTGCCACTGGGGGGGAGTACAATGAGCAGTTCTTC.

A single count supports this clone. The rearrangement joins TRBV30 to TRBJ2-3; 9 nucleotides match TRBD1. In germline, CDR1 is GTSNPN, CDR2 SVGIG (reference sequence). The CDR3 is made up of 14 amino acids. With 2 bases clipped from V and 6 bases from J, the junction kept 6 bases outside the gene matches. CDR3 loop: CAWSLGTGCDTQYF. In DNA form, the CDR3 reads TGTGCCTGGAGTCTCGGGACAGGGTGTGATACGCAGTATTTT.

This chain connects TRBV30 to TRBJ1-3, with D tentatively TRBD1 (5 bases). Germline V lookup: CDR1 GTSNPN, CDR2 SVGIG (reference sequence). The CDR3 extends over 16 amino acids. V gave up 2 bases and J gave up 0 bases, with 14 bases separating them. The CDR3 sequence: CAWSSTGFTSGNTIYF. Here the CDR3 DNA reads TGTGCCTGGAGTAGCACAGGCTTCACCTCTGGAAACACCATATATTTT.

This sequence joins TRBV6-5 and TRBJ1-1, with TRBD1 matching 8 bases. V shed 4 bases, J shed 0 bases, and the junction held 4 bases outside the gene matches. The CDR3 runs to 15 residues. Germline loops: CDR1 MNHEY, CDR2 SVGAGI. CDR3 sequence: CASSSYRGMNTEAFF. Written as DNA, the CDR3 is TGTGCCAGCAGTTCGTACAGGGGGATGAACACTGAAGCTTTCTTT.

V usage is TRBV29-1 and J usage is TRBJ2-3, with TRBD1 identical over 7 bases. The CDR3 runs 14 residues. The germline V gene has CDR1 SQVTM and CDR2 ANQGSEA. V was clipped by 4 bases and J by 4 bases; unmatched bases: 8. The CDR3 protein is CSVGGGVGADTQYF. The CDR3 nucleotides read TGCAGCGTTGGAGGGGGCGTTGGGGCAGATACGCAGTATTTT.

In this sample, this clone turned up a few times. The rearrangement uses TRBV6-5 and TRBJ1-1; 9 bases map to TRBD1. This CDR3 contains 15 residues. The ends lost 6 bases at V and 1 base at J; junction bases unmatched: 6. From germline, CDR1 is MNHEY and CDR2 SVGAGI. The CDR3 reads CASRALDRGNTEAFF. The CDR3 bases are TGTGCCAGCAGGGCCCTGGACAGGGGGAACACTGAAGCTTTCTTT.

V and J are TRBV7-2 and TRBJ1-2; no firm D call. Trimming took off 5 bases at V and 0 bases at J, with 7 bases between the two ends. Per the germline V gene, CDR1 is SGHTA and CDR2 is FQGNSA. This CDR3 has 13 residues. The CDR3 sequence: CASSVGANYGYTF. The CDR3 DNA follows: TGTGCCAGCAGCGTCGGGGCTAACTATGGCTACACCTTC.

The rearrangement links TRBV10-3 to TRBJ2-3; the match to TRBD1 covers 10 bases. V trimming: 7 bases; J trimming: 1 base; junction bases outside the gene matches: 5. Germline lookup yields CDR1 ENHRY and CDR2 SYGVKD. This CDR3 is built from 15 residues. CDR3 region: CAINRQGAGTDTQYF. Written as DNA, the CDR3 is TGTGCCATCAACAGACAGGGGGCCGGCACAGATACGCAGTATTTT.

The V gene is TRBV5-5, the J gene TRBJ1-4; D remains ambiguous. The CDR3 covers 13 residues. From germline, CDR1 is SGHKS and CDR2 YYEKEE (reference sequence). The V and J ends lost 0 bases and 7 bases respectively, with 7 bases between them. CDR3 in amino acids: CASSLVPFEKLFF. CDR3 sequence (DNA): TGTGCCAGCAGCTTGGTTCCGTTTGAAAAACTGTTTTTT.

The chain is built from TRBV7-9 and TRBJ2-1; weak D call: TRBD2 (6 bases). The CDR3 consists of 13 residues. V lost 2 bases and J lost 8, with 10 bases in between. CDR1 SEHNR and CDR2 FQNEAQ come from the germline V gene (reference sequence). In nucleotides, the CDR3 is TGTGCCAGCAGCTTAATGGGAGGTTATGAGCAGTTCTTC. Translated, it gives CASSLMGGYEQFF.

The gene calls are TRBV2 and TRBJ2-7, with 9 bases matching TRBD1. Germline loops: CDR1 SNHLY, CDR2 FYNNEI. The CDR3 is 14 residues long. The V segment lost 6 bases and the J segment 5 bases; nucleotides outside the gene matches: 8. The CDR3 DNA reads as TGTGCCAGCAGAAGGGACAGGGCGGTCCACGAGCAGTACTTC. Translated, it gives CASRRDRAVHEQYF.